The rows below give T cell receptor beta chains drawn from one sample of a study of shared clonotypes between healthy human individuals. Libraries were prepared by immunoSEQ multiplex PCR; TCRdb keeps only in-frame clonotypes and omits some of them. Here the sample spans 850,000 to 1,200,000 clones, about 75% being singletons. The sequenced sample consisted of memory CD4+ T cells sorted from blood. All receptors derive from a man between 18 and 35 years old in good health. The CDR3 runs from the conserved cysteine through the conserved F or W. The D gene is left open where the match is weak. Some rows mark clone size as missing; the rest say once, few, many or name a class of expanded clone.

j_call: TRBJ2-7; clone_size: .; v_call: TRBV7-9; d_call: TRBD1; cdr3_nt: TGTGCCAGCTCCTGGACAGGGGGCCTCGTCGAGCAGTACTTC; cdr3_aa: CASSWTGGLVEQYF
j_call: TRBJ1-1; clone_size: .; v_call: TRBV2; d_call: .; cdr3_nt: TGTGCCAGCAGTGACGGGGCGAAGTTCACTGAAGCTTTCTTT; cdr3_aa: CASSDGAKFTEAFF
j_call: TRBJ2-3; clone_size: .; v_call: TRBV19; d_call: TRBD2; cdr3_nt: TGTGCCAGAAAACTAGGGGGGCTACTAGCGGGAGAAGGCACAGATACGCAGTATTTT; cdr3_aa: CARKLGGLLAGEGTDTQYF
j_call: TRBJ2-5; clone_size: few; v_call: TRBV5-6; d_call: TRBD2; cdr3_nt: TGTGCCAGCAGCTTCCCTTTAGCGGGCACCAAAGAGACCCAGTACTTC; cdr3_aa: CASSFPLAGTKETQYF
j_call: TRBJ2-3; clone_size: .; v_call: TRBV4-3; d_call: .; cdr3_nt: TGCGCCAGCAGCCAAGTGGACCCCGGGATGAGAGATACGCAGTATTTT; cdr3_aa: CASSQVDPGMRDTQYF
j_call: TRBJ2-7; clone_size: .; v_call: TRBV2; d_call: TRBD1; cdr3_nt: TGTGCCAGCAAGGGACAGGGGAACGAGCAGTACTTC; cdr3_aa: CASKGQGNEQYF
j_call: TRBJ2-3; clone_size: .; v_call: TRBV7-8; d_call: TRBD2; cdr3_nt: TGTGCCAGCCTAGCGGGGGCCACAGATACGCAGTATTTT; cdr3_aa: CASLAGATDTQYF
j_call: TRBJ1-3; clone_size: .; v_call: TRBV7-9; d_call: TRBD1; cdr3_nt: TGTGCCAACAGGGGGGGTTCCTCTGGAAACACCATATATTTT; cdr3_aa: CANRGGSSGNTIYF
j_call: TRBJ2-1; clone_size: .; v_call: TRBV7-8; d_call: TRBD2; cdr3_nt: TGTGCCAGCAGCCCCAAGGGGCTAGCGGTCGGACCGGACAATGAGCAGTTCTTC; cdr3_aa: CASSPKGLAVGPDNEQFF
j_call: TRBJ2-1; clone_size: .; v_call: TRBV19; d_call: .; cdr3_nt: TGTGCCAGTAGTGAAGGCCCTTACAATGAGCAGTTCTTC; cdr3_aa: CASSEGPYNEQFF
j_call: TRBJ1-3; clone_size: .; v_call: TRBV6-1; d_call: .; cdr3_nt: TGTGCCAGCAGAGGGCAGGACTTCGGAAACACCATATATTTT; cdr3_aa: CASRGQDFGNTIYF
j_call: TRBJ1-1; clone_size: .; v_call: TRBV11-2; d_call: .; cdr3_nt: TGTGCCAGCAGTCCCAAGGGGAACACTGAAGCTTTCTTT; cdr3_aa: CASSPKGNTEAFF
j_call: TRBJ1-2; clone_size: .; v_call: TRBV18; d_call: TRBD1; cdr3_nt: TGTGCCAGCTCACCACTGGGACAGGACTATGGCTACACCTTC; cdr3_aa: CASSPLGQDYGYTF
j_call: TRBJ1-1; clone_size: few; v_call: TRBV7-6; d_call: .; cdr3_nt: TGTGCCAGCAGCCCACGGGGGGCCAACACTGAAGCTTTCTTT; cdr3_aa: CASSPRGANTEAFF
j_call: TRBJ1-6; clone_size: .; v_call: TRBV19; d_call: TRBD1; cdr3_nt: TGTGCCAGTAGTATCCAAAGAGGGACAGCCCCGTCACCCCTCCACTTT; cdr3_aa: CASSIQRGTAPSPLHF
j_call: TRBJ2-1; clone_size: few; v_call: TRBV5-6; d_call: TRBD1; cdr3_nt: TGTGCCAGCAGTGGACAGGTGCCCTACAATGAGCAGTTCTTC; cdr3_aa: CASSGQVPYNEQFF
j_call: TRBJ2-5; clone_size: .; v_call: TRBV10-3; d_call: TRBD2; cdr3_nt: TGTGCCATCAGCCGGAAGCCGGGAGGCCAAGAGACCCAGTACTTC; cdr3_aa: CAISRKPGGQETQYF
j_call: TRBJ2-5; clone_size: once; v_call: TRBV28; d_call: TRBD1; cdr3_nt: TGTGCCAGCAATGACAGGGGAGGAGAGACCCAGTACTTC; cdr3_aa: CASNDRGGETQYF
j_call: TRBJ2-2; clone_size: .; v_call: TRBV7-7; d_call: .; cdr3_nt: TGTGCTAGCAGCTTGGGCGACACCGGGGAGCTGTTTTTT; cdr3_aa: CASSLGDTGELFF
j_call: TRBJ1-1; clone_size: .; v_call: TRBV29-1; d_call: .; cdr3_nt: TGCAGCGTTGAAGAGGGGAGGGCCGAAGCTTTCTTT; cdr3_aa: CSVEEGRAEAFF
j_call: TRBJ2-5; clone_size: .; v_call: TRBV7-2; d_call: TRBD2; cdr3_nt: TGTGCCAGCAGCTATGGTTCCTCTAGCGGGGAAGAGACCCAGTACTTC; cdr3_aa: CASSYGSSSGEETQYF
j_call: TRBJ2-7; clone_size: once; v_call: TRBV10-3; d_call: TRBD2; cdr3_nt: TGTGCCATCAGCGGGCTAGCGGGGGGGTACTACGAGCAGTACTTC; cdr3_aa: CAISGLAGGYYEQYF
j_call: TRBJ2-2; clone_size: .; v_call: TRBV27; d_call: .; cdr3_nt: TGTGCCAGCAGCTCAGGACGGCACACCGGGGAGCTGTTTTTT; cdr3_aa: CASSSGRHTGELFF
j_call: TRBJ2-3; clone_size: .; v_call: TRBV9; d_call: .; cdr3_nt: TGTGCCAGCAGCCCGCTTGATGGGGGCGGAGATACGCAGTATTTT; cdr3_aa: CASSPLDGGGDTQYF
j_call: TRBJ1-4; clone_size: .; v_call: TRBV5-4; d_call: .; cdr3_nt: TGTGCCAGCAGTCCCGACAGGTTACGGGAAAAACTGTTTTTT; cdr3_aa: CASSPDRLREKLFF
j_call: TRBJ2-5; clone_size: .; v_call: TRBV19; d_call: .; cdr3_nt: TGTGCCGTCAGCCGCGGGGGAGGGGGAGAGACCCAGTACTTC; cdr3_aa: CAVSRGGGGETQYF
j_call: TRBJ2-5; clone_size: .; v_call: TRBV7-6; d_call: .; cdr3_nt: TGTGCCAGCAGCTCCCACCAAGAGACCCAGTACTTC; cdr3_aa: CASSSHQETQYF